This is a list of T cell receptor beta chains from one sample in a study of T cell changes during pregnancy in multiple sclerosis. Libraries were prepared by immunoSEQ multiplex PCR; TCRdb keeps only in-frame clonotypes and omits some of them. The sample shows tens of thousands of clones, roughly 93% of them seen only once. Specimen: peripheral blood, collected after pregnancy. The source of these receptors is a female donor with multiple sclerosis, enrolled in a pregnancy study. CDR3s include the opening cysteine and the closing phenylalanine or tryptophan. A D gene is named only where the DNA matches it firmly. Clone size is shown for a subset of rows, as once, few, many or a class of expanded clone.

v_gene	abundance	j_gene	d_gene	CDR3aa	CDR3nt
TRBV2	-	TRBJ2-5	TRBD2	CASSETLAVEETQYF	TGTGCCAGCAGTGAAACTCTAGCGGTGGAGGAGACCCAGTACTTC
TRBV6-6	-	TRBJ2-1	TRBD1	CASSYQTGGYGNEQFF	TGTGCCAGCAGTTACCAAACAGGGGGGTACGGCAATGAGCAGTTCTTC
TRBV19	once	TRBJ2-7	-	CASSIGSSRNEQYF	TGTGCCAGTAGTATAGGATCCTCGAGGAACGAGCAGTACTTC
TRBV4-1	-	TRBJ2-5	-	CASSQLAGSGETQYF	TGCGCCAGCAGCCAATTGGCCGGGTCGGGGGAGACCCAGTACTTC
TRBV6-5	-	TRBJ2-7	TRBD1	CASRTAGQGEQYF	TGTGCCAGCAGGACTGCCGGACAGGGCGAGCAGTACTTC
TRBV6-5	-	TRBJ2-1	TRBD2	CASSPSGRASNEQFF	TGTGCCAGCAGTCCTAGCGGGAGGGCCAGTAATGAGCAGTTCTTC
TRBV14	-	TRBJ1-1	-	CASSQRLRSEAFF	TGTGCCAGCAGCCAACGGTTGAGATCTGAAGCTTTCTTT
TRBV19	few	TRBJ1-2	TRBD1	CAVTGGKAYGYTF	TGTGCCGTAACAGGGGGCAAGGCTTATGGCTACACCTTC
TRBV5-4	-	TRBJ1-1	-	CASSLEGGPGMNTEAFF	TGTGCCAGCAGCTTAGAAGGAGGGCCGGGAATGAACACTGAAGCTTTCTTT
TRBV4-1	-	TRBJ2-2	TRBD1	CASSQWTGPTGELFF	TGCGCCAGCAGCCAATGGACAGGACCTACCGGGGAGCTGTTTTTT
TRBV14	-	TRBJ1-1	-	CASSPDGGRGTEAFF	TGTGCCAGCAGCCCGGACGGGGGGCGCGGCACTGAAGCTTTCTTT
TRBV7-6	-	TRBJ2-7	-	CASSLVADRAYEQYF	TGTGCCAGCAGCTTGGTAGCGGACCGTGCCTACGAGCAGTACTTC
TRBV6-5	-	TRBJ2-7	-	CASEQGVKNEQYF	TGTGCCTCCGAACAGGGTGTTAAGAACGAGCAGTACTTC
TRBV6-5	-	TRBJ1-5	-	CASSSREHQPQHF	TGTGCCAGCAGTTCACGGGAGCATCAGCCCCAGCATTTT
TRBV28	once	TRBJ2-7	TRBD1	CASLSRDRGFYEQYF	TGTGCCAGCTTATCCCGGGACAGGGGTTTCTACGAGCAGTACTTC
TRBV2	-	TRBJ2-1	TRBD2	CASSELAGVVRGYYNEQFF	TGTGCCAGCAGTGAACTAGCGGGAGTCGTCAGGGGGTACTACAATGAGCAGTTCTTC
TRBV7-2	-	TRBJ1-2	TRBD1	CASSLTGGDGYTF	TGTGCCAGCAGCTTAACAGGGGGGGATGGCTACACCTTC
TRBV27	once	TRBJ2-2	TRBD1	CASSFGTGGTGELFF	TGTGCCAGCAGTTTTGGGACAGGAGGCACCGGGGAGCTGTTTTTT
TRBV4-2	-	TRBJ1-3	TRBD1	CASRPDLGQGADGNTIYF	TGTGCCAGCAGACCCGACCTGGGACAGGGGGCGGATGGAAACACCATATATTTT
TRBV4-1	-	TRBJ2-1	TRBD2	CASSQDLAGGWYNEQFF	TGCGCCAGCAGCCAAGATCTAGCGGGAGGGTGGTACAATGAGCAGTTCTTC
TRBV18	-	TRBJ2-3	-	CASSPRSLPGGTQYF	TGTGCCAGCTCACCACGTTCTCTCCCCGGGGGTACGCAGTATTTT
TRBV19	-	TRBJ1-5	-	CASSMEGYSNQPQHF	TGTGCCAGTAGTATGGAGGGGTATAGCAATCAGCCCCAGCATTTT
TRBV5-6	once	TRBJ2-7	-	CASTKKEDSYSSVYEQYF	TGTGCCAGCACCAAAAAGGAGGACAGCTACTCAAGTGTCTACGAGCAGTACTTC
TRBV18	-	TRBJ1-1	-	CASSPPGRGVTEAFF	TGTGCCAGCTCACCACCGGGCAGGGGAGTCACTGAAGCTTTCTTT
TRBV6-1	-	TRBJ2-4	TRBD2	CASSEIVTSGDGIQYF	TGTGCCAGCAGTGAAATAGTAACTAGCGGGGATGGCATTCAGTACTTC
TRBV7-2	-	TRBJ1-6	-	CASSLALSGSPLHF	TGTGCCAGCAGCTTAGCCTTGTCCGGTTCACCCCTCCACTTT
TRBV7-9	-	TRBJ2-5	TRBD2	CASSPPQGGKGETQYF	TGTGCCAGCAGCCCCCCCCAGGGAGGGAAGGGAGAGACCCAGTACTTC
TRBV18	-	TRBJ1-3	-	CASSAHPGTYGNTIYF	TGTGCCAGCTCCGCACATCCCGGGACATATGGAAACACCATATATTTT
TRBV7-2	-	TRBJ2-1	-	CASSPGAGWNEQFF	TGTGCCAGCAGCCCAGGTGCCGGTTGGAATGAGCAGTTCTTC
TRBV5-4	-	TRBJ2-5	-	CASSTSGAGETQYF	TGTGCCAGCAGCACCTCAGGGGCCGGCGAGACCCAGTACTTC
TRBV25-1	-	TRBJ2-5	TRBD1	CASSEPDRVTQETQYF	TGTGCCAGCAGTGAACCCGACAGGGTGACACAAGAGACCCAGTACTTC
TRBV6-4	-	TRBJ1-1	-	CASSETNMNTEAFF	TGTGCCAGCAGTGAGACAAACATGAACACTGAAGCTTTCTTT
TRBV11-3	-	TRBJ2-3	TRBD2	CASSLSGGTDTQYF	TGTGCCAGCAGCTTAAGCGGGGGCACAGATACGCAGTATTTT
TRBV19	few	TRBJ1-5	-	CASSLGQNQPQHF	TGTGCCAGTAGTTTGGGCCAAAATCAGCCCCAGCATTTT
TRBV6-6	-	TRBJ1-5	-	CASSTHRAQGQPQHF	TGTGCCAGCAGCACCCATAGGGCCCAGGGTCAGCCCCAGCATTTT
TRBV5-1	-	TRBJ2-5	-	CASSIGRTTFQETQYF	TGCGCCAGCAGCATAGGACGGACAACCTTCCAAGAGACCCAGTACTTC
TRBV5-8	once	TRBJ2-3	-	CAIPQGTSTDTQYF	TGTGCCATACCACAGGGGACTAGCACAGATACGCAGTATTTT
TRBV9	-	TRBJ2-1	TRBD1	CASSVTGTGYNEQFF	TGTGCCAGCAGCGTTACCGGGACAGGGTACAATGAGCAGTTCTTC
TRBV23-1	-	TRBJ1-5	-	CASSQRRLRRQPQHF	TGCGCCAGCAGTCAAAGACGTCTCAGGAGGCAGCCCCAGCATTTT
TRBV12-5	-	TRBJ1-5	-	CASSYTGGDQPQHF	TGTGCTAGTTCATACACCGGGGGGGATCAGCCCCAGCATTTT